This TCR beta chain was recovered during a study of immune characterization of retroperitoneal liposarcoma. A single record per CDR3 protein comes from TCRdb applying MiXCR to the PCR reads. The data hold some 10,000 distinct CDR3 sequences, with roughly 26% observed a single time. The CDR3 has 14 residues. The V end was cut by 3 bases, the J end by 3 bases, with 12 bases between. This sequence was found in a male donor with retroperitoneal liposarcoma. The rearrangement joins TRBV12-3 or TRBV12-4 to TRBJ2-7, with D maybe TRBD1 (7 bases). Material for sequencing was tumor tissue. The CDR3: CASSLQGGYYEQYF. CDR3 coding DNA: TGTGCCAGCAGTTTGCAGGGGGGATACTACGAGCAGTACTTC.